These 12 T cell receptor beta chains were sequenced from one sample in a study of cytomegalovirus exposure and HLA in healthy donors (TCRdb year 2017). Receptor amplification or capture employed the immunoSEQ multiplex PCR assay. The multiplex PCR relied on a mix of 60 forward primers for TCR Vbeta segments and 13 reverse primers for TCR Jbeta segments. Not all clones reach the TCRdb copy of this immuneACCESS table, which keeps in-frame sequences only. Checked studies attribute under half of the gap to unresolved V genes and leave the rest unexplained. Counted in this sample were roughly 290,000 clones; around nine tenths of them appeared once. Approximately 2.4% of the sample rests with the top ten. What was sequenced was PBMCs. The receptors come from a woman aged 18-35 years in good health and CMV-seronegative.

The chain uses TRBV2 and TRBJ1-1, with D possibly matching TRBD1 (5 bases). The CDR3 consists of 14 residues. From germline, CDR1 is SNHLY and CDR2 FYNNEI. The germline V and J ends were trimmed by 1 base and 4 bases, with 10 bases remaining between them. The CDR3 reads CASSEVGVGTEAFF. The CDR3 DNA reads as TGTGCCAGCAGTGAAGTAGGGGTGGGCACTGAAGCTTTCTTT.

Only a few counts were recorded for this clone. This chain uses TRBV5-1 with TRBJ1-3; D is possibly TRBD1 (5 bases). Germline V gene data show CDR1 as SGHRS and CDR2 as YFSETQ. V was shortened by 0 bases and J by 9 bases, with 16 bases between the two germline ends. The CDR3 loop spans 15 amino acids. In DNA, the CDR3 is TGCGCCAGCAGCTTGGAGGCCCCCCAGGGCCCCACCATATATTTT. Translating gives CASSLEAPQGPTIYF.

CDR3 in amino acids: CAGRGGGRYEQYF. CDR3 coding DNA: TGTGCCGGCCGGGGCGGGGGTAGGTACGAGCAGTACTTC. This chain uses TRBV6-6 with TRBJ2-7, with 7 bases lining up with TRBD2. CDR3 length equals 13 residues. Germline values: CDR1 MNHNY, CDR2 SVGAGI (reference sequence). V was clipped by 11 bases and J by 4 bases; unmatched bases: 11.

This chain connects TRBV11-3 to TRBJ2-7, with 8 bases aligning to TRBD1. The CDR3 runs 17 residues. After removal of 5 bases from V and 7 bases from J, the junction contained 19 bases not matched to a gene. CDR1 and CDR2 from the germline V gene are SGHNT and YENEEA. For the CDR3, the DNA is TGTGCCAGCAGCAAAGGGCCCGACAGGGGCCCTTCGGGGGAGCAGTACTTC. Translated: CASSKGPDRGPSGEQYF.

This chain uses TRBV9 with TRBJ2-1, with D perhaps TRBD2 (6 bases). The V and J ends lost 3 bases and 2 bases respectively, with 12 bases between them. The V gene's germline CDR1 is SGDLS and CDR2 YYNGEE. This CDR3 comprises 15 residues. CDR3 region: CASSGGRHPYNEQFF. Here the CDR3 DNA reads TGTGCCAGCAGCGGAGGGAGGCACCCCTACAATGAGCAGTTCTTC.

This chain uses TRBV6-5 with TRBJ1-4; D remains unclear. Germline values: CDR1 MNHEY, CDR2 SVGAGI. V dropped 8 bases and J dropped 5 bases, with 12 bases sitting between them. The CDR3 runs 13 residues. The CDR3 protein is CASGREDNEKLFF. The CDR3 region has the DNA TGTGCCAGCGGAAGGGAGGACAATGAAAAACTGTTTTTT.

V and J are TRBV12-5 and TRBJ2-5, with 9 bases that match TRBD2. The CDR3 covers 19 residues. Unmatched junction bases numbered 17, after V lost 1 base and J lost 5 bases. In germline, CDR1 is LGHNT, CDR2 FRNRAP. For the CDR3, the DNA is TGTGCTAGTGGTTTGGCAGCGAAGTTAGCGGGGGTCCATTGGGAGACCCAGTACTTC. This sequence encodes CASGLAAKLAGVHWETQYF.

This sequence joins TRBV7-9 and TRBJ2-7; 7 nucleotides match TRBD1. Trimming at V came to 4 bases and at J to 3 bases, leaving 15 bases not matched to a gene. The CDR3 loop spans 17 amino acids. CDR1 and CDR2 from the germline V gene are SEHNR and FQNEAQ (reference sequence). DNA for the CDR3: TGTGCCAGCAGCTCGAGAATCCGGGACAGCTTAAACTACGAGCAGTACTTC. It specifies CASSSRIRDSLNYEQYF. The variable domain in full, with the rest retrieved from reference TRBV7-9 and TRBJ2-7, is DTGVSQNPRHKITKRGQNVTFRCDPISEHNRLYWYRQTLGQGPEFLTYFQNEAQLEKSRLLSDRFSAERPKGSFSTLEIQRTEQGDSAMYLCASSSRIRDSLNYEQYFGPGTRLTVT.

The rearrangement uses TRBV10-3 and TRBJ1-3, with a weak D call TRBD1 (6 bases). V was trimmed by 11 bases and J by 0 bases, leaving 17 bases between them. This CDR3 is 15 amino acids long. Germline CDR1 and CDR2: ENHRY and SYGVKD. The CDR3 bases are TGTGCCTCCACCCACGACAGGATCTCTGGAAACACCATATATTTT. It specifies CASTHDRISGNTIYF.

The chain combines TRBV6-5 with TRBJ2-5, with a possible D match to TRBD1 (6 bases). Judging by the DNA end, TRBJ2-7 fits better; the J call may be wrong. Germline V gene lookup returns CDR1 MNHEY and CDR2 SVGAGI. The CDR3 length is 15 residues. The CDR3 DNA sequence: TGTGCCAGCAGTTACTCTGGGGGCCAGCCTTACGAGCAGTACTTC. Residues: CASSYSGGQPYEQYF.

This clone was observed a single time. The chain is built from TRBV4-1 and TRBJ2-2, with a possible D match to TRBD2 (6 bases). V gave up 6 bases and J gave up 2 bases, with 16 bases separating them. Germline-derived CDR1 and CDR2 are MGHRA and YSYEKL. CDR3 length: 16 residues. The CDR3 DNA reads TGCGCCAGCAGTTTCCCCGGGACTTCAAACACCGGGGAGCTGTTTTTT. Translating gives CASSFPGTSNTGELFF.

The CDR3 is CASSVLGQVDTEAFF. In nucleotides, the CDR3 is TGTGCCAGCAGCGTCCTCGGACAGGTAGACACTGAAGCTTTCTTT. The chain employs TRBV9 and TRBJ1-1; 7 bases line up with TRBD1. Germline trimming cut 2 bases from V and 3 bases from J; bases unmatched to any gene: 7. Germline V lookup: CDR1 SGDLS, CDR2 YYNGEE. This CDR3 has 15 amino acids.